This T cell receptor (beta chain) was retrieved from a study of blood T cell repertoires in COVID-19. For the study at large: Material from acute and convalescent COVID-19 was sourced from the United States, Italy and Spain.

Enrolled through a virtual design, the participants were between about 18 and 100 years of age and came from about two dozen US areas. Membership in each cohort depended on participant-reported clinical history. V was pared by 3 bases and J by 2 bases, with 5 bases of the junction left unmatched. Germline values: CDR1 SGHDN, CDR2 FVKESK. CDR3 length: 15 amino acids. Methods used by the authors: Estimation of nucleated cell counts was performed using reference gene primer amplification. The repertoire was sequenced with immunoSEQ multiplex PCR; TCRdb's copy has only in-frame clones and lacks some. V, J and clone size are taken as reported in that table, and D and trimming were inferred from the DNA itself. The table lists around 230,000 clones, approximately 86% of them singletons.

What was sequenced was PBMCs or T cells enriched from blood (not recorded which). This TCR was recovered from a woman between 35 and 50 years old with acute COVID-19. The genes are TRBV14 and TRBJ2-7; 9 bases are a match to TRBD2. CDR3 in DNA: TGTGCCAGCAGCCACCGAGGCGGGAGGGCCTACGAGCAGTACTTC. Protein: CASSHRGGRAYEQYF.